The rows below give T cell receptor beta chains drawn from one sample of a study of a mutant IDH1 vaccine in newly diagnosed glioma. Using immunoSEQ multiplex PCR, the repertoire was profiled, and TCRdb retains in-frame clones only, with some absent. Of tens of thousands of clones in the sample, roughly 87% were seen once. These receptors lack a known antigen. Specimen: peripheral blood mononuclear cells (PBMCs), collected from a glioma patient whose treatment included an IDH1 peptide vaccine. These TCRs come from a middle-aged woman with glioma. Some clones in this sample may be carry-over from other donors' samples. CDR3s include the opening cysteine and the closing phenylalanine or tryptophan.

J | V | CDR3
TRBJ2-1 | TRBV28 | CASSLGVTSYNEQFF
TRBJ2-3 | TRBV29-1 | CSVEANTDTQYF
TRBJ1-2 | TRBV10-3 | CAISESQGANYGYTF
TRBJ2-7 | TRBV7-9 | CASSPSSGRWEQYF
TRBJ2-3 | TRBV7-3 | CASSPGQVKGDTQYF
TRBJ1-1 | TRBV5-1 | CASSLGGKEAFF
TRBJ2-5 | TRBV11-2 | CASSFSARGAGTQYF
TRBJ2-5 | TRBV9 | CASSPRFEGGLVTQYF
TRBJ1-1 | TRBV11-2 | CASNWDRGGEAFF
TRBJ1-2 | TRBV5-1 | CASSPTPNYGYTF
TRBJ1-1 | TRBV11-2 | CASDHMNTEAFF
TRBJ1-6 | TRBV10-1 | CASRKGSPLHF
TRBJ1-4 | TRBV15 | CATSRDPRGTVPYATNEKLFF
TRBJ2-1 | TRBV27 | CASSSGGGLRLSEQFF
TRBJ1-6 | TRBV2 | CASSDLAGQGYSPLHF
TRBJ2-6 | TRBV27 | CASSQFQTGLAGPSSGANVLTF
TRBJ2-7 | TRBV14 | CASSQVRGAYEQYF